A single sample is the source of the 8 T cell receptor beta chains below, sequenced in a study of T-cell reconstitution after alpha-beta-depleted transplantation in children. As it was prepared, the TCRbeta library received unique molecular identifiers. TCRdb independently ran MiXCR on the PCR reads; one entry per CDR3 protein. There are hundreds of thousands of distinct CDR3 sequences in the sample; over 10% occur only once, and 0.79% lies in the top ten. Sequencing was performed on PBMCs, taken before TCRalphabeta/CD19-depleted stem cell transplant. These TCRs come from a girl aged 2-10 years with congenital amegakaryocytic thrombocytopenia, due to receive a stem cell transplant.

In this sample, this clonotype turned up many times. This chain connects TRBV12-3 or TRBV12-4 to TRBJ2-3, with 9 bases lining up with TRBD1. This CDR3 is built from 15 residues. V lost 5 bases and J lost 11; bases outside the gene matches: 14. In DNA form, the CDR3 reads TGTGCCAGCAGTGGATCCGGGACAGGGTACCAAAAGCAGTATTTT. Translated, it gives CASSGSGTGYQKQYF.

The V call is TRBV30, the J call TRBJ1-1, with unresolved D. This CDR3 has 13 amino acids. Trimming shortened V by 1 base and J by 0 bases, and 6 bases separated the two germline ends. The germline CDR1 and CDR2 sequences are GTSNPN and SVGIG (reference sequence). CDR3 loop: CAWSAGMNTEAFF. The CDR3 region has the DNA TGTGCCTGGAGTGCGGGAATGAACACTGAAGCTTTCTTT.

This clonotype came up many times. This chain links TRBV4-1 with TRBJ2-7, with D possibly matching TRBD2 (5 bases). Germline lookup yields CDR1 MGHRA and CDR2 YSYEKL. V was clipped by 4 bases and J by 0 bases, with 13 bases between them. The CDR3 sequence is 15 residues long. CDR3 protein: CASSLGEWTSYEQYF. CDR3 DNA: TGCGCCAGCAGCCTTGGGGAGTGGACCTCCTACGAGCAGTACTTC.

J is TRBJ2-3 and V is TRBV30; D remains ambiguous. V lost 0 bases and J lost 6, with 10 bases in between. The germline V gene has CDR1 GTSNPN and CDR2 SVGIG (reference sequence). The CDR3 runs 13 residues. DNA for the CDR3: TGTGCCTGGAGTGTCGTCTCGTCCGATACGCAGTATTTT. It encodes CAWSVVSSDTQYF.

This clonotype was counted many times. The rearrangement uses TRBV20-1 and TRBJ2-1, with TRBD2 identical over 10 bases. V shed 5 bases and J 2 bases; nucleotides not matched to a gene: 6. This CDR3 is built from 15 residues. Germline CDR1 DFQATT, CDR2 SNEGSKA (reference sequence). CDR3 sequence reads: CSAFPGLATYNEQFF. CDR3 sequence (DNA): TGCAGTGCTTTTCCGGGACTAGCGACCTACAATGAGCAGTTCTTC.

This clonotype was seen many times. The chain links TRBV12-3 or TRBV12-4 to TRBJ2-5, with no clear D. The CDR3 runs 14 residues. V lost 7 bases, J lost 5 bases, and 17 bases lay in between. The CDR3 DNA follows: TGTGCCAGCAATTCCTTGGCAGTCGGGGAGACCCAGTACTTC. Translated: CASNSLAVGETQYF.

At least ten counts were recorded for this clonotype. The chain employs TRBV20-1 and TRBJ2-3; 11 bases agree with TRBD2. Germline CDR1 is DFQATT and CDR2 is SNEGSKA (reference sequence). Germline trimming cut 6 bases from V and 2 bases from J; bases unmatched to any gene: 13. This CDR3 is 17 amino acids long. DNA for the CDR3: TGCAGTGCGACCCGGGACCCGGGACTAGCGGTCACAGATACGCAGTATTTT. Residues: CSATRDPGLAVTDTQYF.

CDR3 region: CSARGIRDRVSTNEKLFF. In nucleotides, the CDR3 is TGCAGTGCTAGAGGAATCCGGGACAGGGTGTCAACTAATGAAAAACTGTTTTTT. V is TRBV20-1 and J is TRBJ1-4; 9 nucleotides agree with TRBD1. Germline V gene sequence: CDR1 DFQATT, CDR2 SNEGSKA (reference sequence). This CDR3 has 18 amino acids. Trimming took 1 base from V and 0 from J; bases not matched to a gene: 9.